This T cell receptor (beta chain) is from a study of PD-L1 blockade in urothelial cancer. Study overall: Patients took up atezolizumab in 2014 at 1,200 mg intravenously every 3 weeks. About 85% of the 29 patients were men whose urothelial cancer was bladder-origin. Analyses used blood from 3 weeks (second dose) and 6 weeks after treatment start.

The V end was cut by 1 base, the J end by 12 bases, with 13 bases between. Germline CDR1 is SSHAT and CDR2 is FNYEAQ (reference sequence). The CDR3 is made up of 13 amino acids. This sample's time point: peripheral blood 6 weeks after treatment start. This table comes from immunoSEQ multiplex PCR, and its TCRdb copy is limited to in-frame clones, with some not included. The sample lists some 110,000 clones, more than 85% seen once, with approximately 3.8% in the top ten. The sequences come from PBMCs, collected around atezolizumab (anti-PD-L1) treatment. The chain uses TRBV7-7 and TRBJ2-1, with D maybe TRBD1 (6 bases). The sequence was collected from a man between 60 and 75 years old with urothelial cancer. This CDR3 reads CASSLDQGIRQFF. For the CDR3, the DNA is TGTGCCAGCAGCTTAGATCAGGGGATTCGGCAGTTCTTC.